These 32 T cell receptor beta chains were all obtained from the same sample, sequenced in a study of shared clonotypes between healthy human individuals (dated by TCRdb to 2020 to 2021). CD8 naive samples were CD45RO-negative cells positively selected for CCR7, giving a CD45RA+CCR7+ population that excluded TemRA cells. The library came from the immunoSEQ multiplex PCR assay. The immuneACCESS repertoire file appears here via TCRdb, limited to in-frame rearrangements. These files lack a portion of the clones; in checked studies, under half of the deficit traces to unresolved V genes, and the cause of the others is not known. The sample data list millions of clones, and less than 95% of these were observed just once. In total, the top ten clones hold 0.85% to 1.3% of the sample. Sequencing was done on a sample of naive CD8+ T cells sorted from blood. The label giving this sample's cell subset or site can be read as: CD45RA+CCR7+. The receptor source for this set is a man younger than 30 in good health.

V and J are TRBV7-9 and TRBJ2-3, with 8 bases identical to TRBD2. The V gene end was trimmed by 5 bases and the J gene end by 2 bases; junction bases not matched to a gene: 9. This CDR3 has 16 residues. The germline V gene encodes CDR1 SEHNR and CDR2 FQNEAQ (reference sequence). CDR3 nucleotides: TGTGCCAGCAGCCCTCCGGGGGGGACCGACACAGATACGCAGTATTTT. Its translation: CASSPPGGTDTDTQYF.

In regard to this clone: Other DNA sequences within the sample encode an identical CDR3. The chain recombines TRBV4-1 with TRBJ2-1; the D gene is possibly TRBD1 (7 bases). The germline V and J ends were trimmed by 3 bases and 6 bases, with 15 bases remaining between them. Per the germline V gene, CDR1 is MGHRA and CDR2 is YSYEKL. There are 15 residues in the CDR3. CDR3 in DNA: TGCGCCAGCAGCCAGCTCGCAGGGGGAGGCAATGAGCAGTTCTTC. As protein: CASSQLAGGGNEQFF.

The chain is built from TRBV11-2 and TRBJ2-1, with D possibly TRBD1 on 8 matching bases. There are 17 residues in the CDR3. Germline loops: CDR1 SGHAT, CDR2 FQNNGV. V was clipped by 4 bases and J by 6 bases, with 22 bases between them. DNA of the CDR3: TGTGCCAGCAGCTCCATCCTTACAGGGGGGGATATCAATGAGCAGTTCTTC. It encodes CASSSILTGGDINEQFF.

The chain has TRBV6-6 and TRBJ2-1, with 8 bases aligning to TRBD2. Germline CDR1 reads MNHNY; CDR2 reads SVGAGI (reference sequence). CDR3 length equals 14 residues. The junction had 5 bases not matched to a gene; V was cut back by 6 bases and J by 4 bases. CDR3 bases: TGTGCCAGCAGCGGTTCTAGCGGGTACAATGAGCAGTTCTTC. Translation gives CASSGSSGYNEQFF.

The J gene is TRBJ2-2, the V gene TRBV6-1; no clear D gene. CDR3 length equals 14 residues. Deletions cut 4 bases from V and 6 bases from J, with 12 bases between. Germline V gene sequence: CDR1 MNHNS, CDR2 SASEGT. The CDR3 DNA reads TGTGCCAGCAGTGGGGGTCTTAGGCCCGGGGAGCTGTTTTTT. This gives the protein CASSGGLRPGELFF.

This clone was counted once. This chain connects TRBV4-1 to TRBJ2-7; TRBD1 matches at 7 bases. Trimming removed 0 bases from V and 3 bases from J; junction bases left unmatched: 8. Germline V lookup: CDR1 MGHRA, CDR2 YSYEKL. The CDR3 covers 16 residues. The CDR3 DNA follows: TGCGCCAGCAGCCAAGATTCAGGGCAGGGGGTCTACGAGCAGTACTTC. Residues: CASSQDSGQGVYEQYF.

The gene calls are TRBV6-1 and TRBJ2-2, with 7 bases lining up with TRBD2. The CDR3 extends over 18 amino acids. Per germline, CDR1 MNHNS and CDR2 SASEGT. V gave up 4 bases and J gave up 2 bases; unmatched junction bases: 13. For the CDR3, the DNA is TGTGCCAGCAGTGTTTTAATAGGCGGGAGACCTAACACCGGGGAGCTGTTTTTT. Translation gives CASSVLIGGRPNTGELFF.

The chain recombines TRBV9 with TRBJ2-7; 7 bases line up with TRBD1. This CDR3 region has 15 residues. Germline V gene sequence: CDR1 SGDLS, CDR2 YYNGEE. Trimming at V came to 4 bases and at J to 2 bases, leaving 9 bases not matched to a gene. This CDR3 reads CASSPGTALPYEQYF. For the CDR3, the DNA is TGTGCCAGCAGCCCCGGGACAGCGCTTCCCTACGAGCAGTACTTC.

This chain uses TRBV6-1 with TRBJ1-2; 8 bases are a match to TRBD1. J gave up 4 bases and V 6 bases, and 10 bases lay outside the gene matches. This CDR3 contains 15 residues. Per germline, CDR1 MNHNS and CDR2 SASEGT. The CDR3 loop is CASREDHRGAYGYTF. The CDR3 DNA follows: TGTGCCAGCAGAGAGGACCACAGGGGGGCCTATGGCTACACCTTC.

J is TRBJ2-1 and V is TRBV7-9, with 14 bases lining up with TRBD2. The V segment lost 4 bases and the J segment 7 bases; nucleotides outside the gene matches: 6. The CDR3 extends over 16 amino acids. Germline CDR1 reads SEHNR; CDR2 reads FQNEAQ (reference sequence). CDR3 region: CASSSGLAGGGNEQFF. The CDR3 region has the DNA TGTGCCAGCAGCTCCGGACTAGCGGGAGGAGGGAATGAGCAGTTCTTC. The full variable domain, completed using reference TRBV7-9 and TRBJ2-1, is DTGVSQNPRHKITKRGQNVTFRCDPISEHNRLYWYRQTLGQGPEFLTYFQNEAQLEKSRLLSDRFSAERPKGSFSTLEIQRTEQGDSAMYLCASSSGLAGGGNEQFFGPGTRLTVL.

The rearrangement uses TRBV6-5 and TRBJ2-7; 15 bases map to TRBD2. The length of the CDR3 is 15 residues. Germline V CDR1 and CDR2: MNHEY, SVGAGI. Trimming at V came to 5 bases and at J to 9 bases, leaving 8 bases not matched to a gene. The CDR3 is CASSPRTSGRAGQYF. CDR3 sequence (DNA): TGTGCCAGCAGTCCCCGGACTAGCGGGAGGGCCGGGCAGTACTTC.

A remark on this clone: The junction does not match germline at one end; this may be a read error. The V gene is TRBV19, the J gene TRBJ2-7; TRBD2 aligns across 12 bases. The CDR3 spans 16 residues. In germline, CDR1 is LNHDA, CDR2 SQIVND (reference sequence). CDR3 coding DNA: TGTGCCAGTAGCATTCTAGCGGGGGGGGCCTCCCACGAGCAGTACTTC. Its protein product is CASSILAGGASHEQYF.

J is TRBJ2-6 and V is TRBV6-4; D gene ambiguous. The CDR3 consists of 16 residues. The ends were cut back, 6 bases at V and 2 bases at J, with 14 bases in the middle. Per germline, CDR1 MRHNA and CDR2 SNTAGT. Written as DNA, the CDR3 is TGTGCCAGCAGGCACGCCGAGCCTGCTGGGGCCAACGTCCTGACTTTC. The encoded protein is CASRHAEPAGANVLTF.

This clone occurred once. The rearrangement links TRBV27 to TRBJ2-7, with a tentative D call TRBD1 (5 bases). Germline V lookup: CDR1 MNHEY, CDR2 SMNVEV (reference sequence). This CDR3 has 15 amino acids. The V end lost 5 bases, the J end lost 2 bases, and 16 bases lay between the germline ends. CDR3 bases: TGTGCCAGCAGTCCTGGGGCAGGTTGGACCTACGAGCAGTACTTC. Translated, it gives CASSPGAGWTYEQYF.

The genes are TRBV7-8 and TRBJ1-1, with D possibly TRBD1 on 6 matching bases. The length of the CDR3 is 15 residues. V was pared by 0 bases and J by 5 bases, with 13 bases between. Germline CDR1 SGHVS, CDR2 FQNEAQ. The CDR3 here is CASSLAGGARTEAFF. CDR3 in DNA: TGTGCCAGCAGCTTAGCCGGGGGGGCTCGGACTGAAGCTTTCTTT.

This clone showed up just a few times. CDR3 DNA: TGTGCCAGCAGCAATCCCCAGGGCATCCTGAGGGCACCCCTCCACTTT. Translated, it gives CASSNPQGILRAPLHF. The V call is TRBV9, the J call TRBJ1-6, with D possibly matching TRBD1 (5 bases). Trimming cost V 4 bases and J 11 bases, with 22 bases left between them. The CDR3 sequence is 16 residues long. Germline CDR1 and CDR2: SGDLS and YYNGEE.

This chain connects TRBV7-9 to TRBJ1-1; no clear D. V lost 1 base to trimming and J lost 6 bases, with 12 bases between them. The V gene's germline CDR1 is SEHNR and CDR2 FQNEAQ (reference sequence). The CDR3 runs to 14 residues. The CDR3 coding sequence is TGTGCCAGCAGCTTAGACGCATCAAAACCTGAAGCTTTCTTT. Its translation: CASSLDASKPEAFF.

In nucleotides, the CDR3 is TGCGCCAGCAGCCAAACTAGACAGATGAACACTGAAGCTTTCTTT. Protein: CASSQTRQMNTEAFF. V gene TRBV4-1 combines with J gene TRBJ1-1; weak D call: TRBD1 (5 bases). The CDR3 spans 15 residues. Germline-derived CDR1 and CDR2 are MGHRA and YSYEKL. Trimming shortened V by 2 bases and J by 0 bases, and 10 bases separated the two germline ends.

This clone has just a few counts. The chain employs TRBV27 and TRBJ1-2; a possible D gene is TRBD1 (5 bases). Germline loops: CDR1 MNHEY, CDR2 SMNVEV (reference sequence). The CDR3 is made up of 12 amino acids. Trimming stripped 5 bases from V and 8 bases from J, with 12 bases between. The CDR3 DNA reads as TGTGCCAGCAGTACATCAGGGTTCGGCTACACCTTC. Its translation: CASSTSGFGYTF.

V usage is TRBV2 and J usage is TRBJ2-7; D uncertain. The CDR3 extends over 15 amino acids. V was trimmed by 3 bases and J by 2 bases, leaving 14 bases between them. Germline V gene lookup returns CDR1 SNHLY and CDR2 FYNNEI. CDR3 amino acids: CASSERHASTYEQYF. The CDR3 nucleotides are TGTGCCAGCAGTGAGAGGCACGCGAGTACCTACGAGCAGTACTTC. Looking up the rest from reference TRBV2 and TRBJ2-7 gives the full variable domain: EPEVTQTPSHQVTQMGQEVILRCVPISNHLYFYWYRQILGQKVEFLVSFYNNEISEKSEIFDDQFSVERPDGSNFTLKIRSTKLEDSAMYFCASSERHASTYEQYFGPGTRLTVT.

The V gene is TRBV28, the J gene TRBJ2-5; unclear D gene. This CDR3 is built from 13 residues. Trimming shortened V by 3 bases and J by 2 bases, and 7 bases separated the two germline ends. Germline lookup yields CDR1 MDHEN and CDR2 SYDVKM. The CDR3 spells CASSFMSQETQYF. The CDR3 bases are TGTGCCAGCAGTTTCATGTCTCAAGAGACCCAGTACTTC.

V usage is TRBV4-1 and J usage is TRBJ1-5; no clear D. This CDR3 is built from 15 residues. Per the germline V gene, CDR1 is MGHRA and CDR2 is YSYEKL. Trimming removed 4 bases from V and 0 bases from J, with 10 bases in between. The CDR3 is CASSPNPVSNQPQHF. The DNA for the CDR3 is TGCGCCAGCAGCCCGAACCCGGTTAGCAATCAGCCCCAGCATTTT.

This clone was detected once. J is TRBJ2-3 and V is TRBV5-4, with 15 bases identical to TRBD2. V shed 4 bases, J shed 4 bases, and the junction held 7 bases outside the gene matches. Germline V gene lookup returns CDR1 SGHNT and CDR2 YYREEE (reference sequence). The CDR3 is 17 residues long. In nucleotides, the CDR3 is TGTGCCAGCAGCACCCGGACTAGCGGGAGGGCCTCAGATACGCAGTATTTT. Protein sequence: CASSTRTSGRASDTQYF.

This chain joins TRBV12-5 and TRBJ1-2; the match to TRBD1 covers 7 bases. Germline loops: CDR1 LGHNT, CDR2 FRNRAP. This CDR3 has 17 residues. The V gene end was trimmed by 6 bases and the J gene end by 2 bases; junction bases not matched to a gene: 15. The CDR3 loop is CASGPVGPGTENYGYTF. The CDR3 nucleotides are TGTGCTAGTGGCCCGGTAGGTCCCGGGACAGAGAACTATGGCTACACCTTC.

The V gene is TRBV30, the J gene TRBJ1-2; D gene uncertain. Germline CDR1 GTSNPN, CDR2 SVGIG (reference sequence). This CDR3 region has 14 residues. V was trimmed by 2 bases and J by 4 bases, leaving 14 bases between them. For the CDR3, the DNA is TGTGCCTGGAGTATGGAGACGATATTCTATGGCTACACCTTC. Amino acids: CAWSMETIFYGYTF.

The V and J genes are TRBV13 and TRBJ1-6; TRBD1 matches at 7 bases. The germline CDR1 and CDR2 sequences are PRHDT and FYEKMQ (reference sequence). V lost 5 bases, J lost 9 bases, and 10 bases stayed unmatched. This CDR3 contains 15 residues. CDR3 sequence: CASSTYRGQASPLHF. The CDR3 coding sequence is TGTGCCAGCAGCACGTACAGGGGACAAGCTTCACCCCTCCACTTT.

CDR3: CASSLAEEGTGYFEQYF. In nucleotides, the CDR3 is TGTGCCAGCAGCTTAGCAGAGGAAGGGACAGGGTATTTCGAGCAGTACTTC. This chain connects TRBV11-2 to TRBJ2-7, with 9 bases that match TRBD1. This CDR3 region has 17 residues. V lost 1 base to trimming and J lost 6 bases; unmatched junction nucleotides: 13. From germline, CDR1 is SGHAT and CDR2 FQNNGV. Based on the CDR3 plus reference TRBV11-2 and TRBJ2-7, the full variable domain is EAGVAQSPRYKIIEKRQSVAFWCNPISGHATLYWYQQILGQGPKLLIQFQNNGVVDDSQLPKDRFSAERLKGVDSTLKIQPAKLEDSAVYLCASSLAEEGTGYFEQYFGPGTRLTVT.

This clone was seen at least ten times. CDR3 residues: CASSEYQYEQYF. CDR3 bases: TGTGCCAGCAGTGAATATCAATACGAGCAGTACTTC. The chain couples TRBV25-1 to TRBJ2-7; D unresolved. The CDR3 sequence is 12 residues long. CDR1 is MGHDK and CDR2 is SYGVNS in the germline V gene. Trimming cost V 0 bases and J 4 bases, with 4 bases left between them.

The rearrangement links TRBV4-3 to TRBJ2-5; D uncertain. Trimming shortened V by 0 bases and J by 0 bases, and 8 bases separated the two germline ends. CDR3 length: 15 residues. Germline CDR1 and CDR2: LGHNA and YSLEER. The CDR3 here is CASSQDKEYQETQYF. The CDR3 DNA reads as TGCGCCAGCAGCCAAGATAAAGAATACCAAGAGACCCAGTACTTC.

This chain connects TRBV7-9 to TRBJ1-2, with a weak D call TRBD1 (5 bases). Germline assignment: CDR1 SEHNR and CDR2 FQNEAQ (reference sequence). V gave up 3 bases and J gave up 6 bases, with 17 bases separating them. The CDR3 contains 15 residues. CDR3 region: CASSFPRGVSDGYTF. In nucleotides, the CDR3 is TGTGCCAGCAGCTTCCCGCGGGGGGTGAGCGATGGCTACACCTTC.

J is TRBJ1-2 and V is TRBV6-1; tentatively, D is TRBD1 (6 bases). The CDR3 totals 14 residues. Trimming pared 7 bases from V and 3 bases from J, leaving 15 bases between. CDR1 is MNHNS, CDR2 SASEGT, per germline. The CDR3 nucleotides read TGTGCCAGCATCCAAGGGGGGGGACACTATGGCTACACCTTC. As protein: CASIQGGGHYGYTF.

The chain couples TRBV4-1 to TRBJ1-1; D is undetermined. V lost 2 bases and J lost 6, with 13 bases in between. Germline-derived CDR1 and CDR2 are MGHRA and YSYEKL. The CDR3 length is 14 residues. CDR3 DNA: TGCGCCAGCAGCCAACCGTTGCCGGACGCTGAAGCTTTCTTT. Protein: CASSQPLPDAEAFF.